This T cell receptor beta chain was recorded in a study of T cells in Graves' hyperthyroidism and ophthalmopathy. The CDR3 spans 14 residues. V gave up 2 bases and J gave up 6 bases, with 13 bases separating them. CDR1 MNHNS and CDR2 SASEGT come from the germline V gene. The TCR beta CDR3 regions underwent amplification using RNA transcripts as the source. HTBI primers drove first-round RT-PCR of the TCR CDR3. TCRdb called the multiplex PCR reads again in MiXCR, with one record for every CDR3 protein. The sample shows hundreds of thousands of distinct CDR3 sequences, roughly a quarter of them seen only once. This clonotype appeared many times.

Sequenced sample: blood. V and J are TRBV6-1 and TRBJ1-1, with no clear D. This sequence was found in a woman aged 25 to 39 with Graves' ophthalmopathy. The CDR3 DNA is TGTGCCAGCAGTGAAAGTCTGGTCCCCGCTGAAGCTTTCTTT. Translated, it gives CASSESLVPAEAFF.